These 4 T cell receptor beta chains came from one sample sequenced in a study of radiation and T cells in renal cell carcinoma. Regarding time point: baseline pretreatment blood. Treatment indicated: 15 Gy SBRT to primary tumor, nephrectomy 4 weeks later. Only in-frame clones appear in the TCRdb table, and some are missing; sequencing was by immunoSEQ multiplex PCR. The table records 110,000 to 150,000 clones, 83% of them present only once. The specimen comprised blood, sampled from a patient whose treatment included radiotherapy and nephrectomy. These receptors all come from a woman aged 50 to 60 with renal cell carcinoma.

Here the CDR3 reads CAWSVENRGGTEAFF. The CDR3 coding sequence is TGTGCCTGGAGTGTAGAGAACAGGGGAGGGACTGAAGCTTTCTTT. The rearrangement uses TRBV30 and TRBJ1-1; the match to TRBD1 covers 7 bases. The CDR3 consists of 15 residues. The V segment lost 0 bases and the J segment 5 bases; nucleotides outside the gene matches: 9. CDR1 and CDR2 (germline): GTSNPN, SVGIG (reference sequence).

The gene calls are TRBV4-1 and TRBJ1-1; the D is unclear. Trimming left V 0 bases short and J 6 bases short, with 11 bases between. CDR3 length: 14 residues. CDR1 and CDR2 from the germline V gene are MGHRA and YSYEKL. CDR3 sequence (DNA): TGCGCCAGCAGCCAAGATGATTCGTGGCCTGAAGCTTTCTTT. Translated: CASSQDDSWPEAFF.

The genes are TRBV5-4 and TRBJ1-5; tentative D call: TRBD1 (5 bases). This CDR3 has 15 amino acids. Germline CDR1 reads SGHNT; CDR2 reads YYREEE (reference sequence). V was cut by 5 bases and J by 1 base, with 13 bases left in between. CDR3 region: CASSSGTESNQPQHF. In DNA form, the CDR3 reads TGTGCCAGCAGTTCCGGGACGGAAAGCAATCAGCCCCAGCATTTT. The variable domain in full, with the rest retrieved from reference TRBV5-4 and TRBJ1-5, is ETGVTQSPTHLIKTRGQQVTLRCSSQSGHNTVSWYQQALGQGPQFIFQYYREEENGRGNFPPRFSGLQFPNYSSELNVNALELDDSALYLCASSSGTESNQPQHFGDGTRLSIL.

In its sample, this clone was seen a few times. The chain has TRBV15 and TRBJ2-7, with D possibly TRBD1 on 7 matching bases. V was pared by 3 bases and J by 4 bases, with 13 bases between. The CDR3 contains 14 residues. CDR1 is LNHNV and CDR2 is YYDKDF in the germline V gene (reference sequence). This CDR3 is CATSRPEGAYEQYF. The CDR3 DNA sequence: TGTGCCACCAGCAGGCCGGAGGGGGCTTACGAGCAGTACTTC.